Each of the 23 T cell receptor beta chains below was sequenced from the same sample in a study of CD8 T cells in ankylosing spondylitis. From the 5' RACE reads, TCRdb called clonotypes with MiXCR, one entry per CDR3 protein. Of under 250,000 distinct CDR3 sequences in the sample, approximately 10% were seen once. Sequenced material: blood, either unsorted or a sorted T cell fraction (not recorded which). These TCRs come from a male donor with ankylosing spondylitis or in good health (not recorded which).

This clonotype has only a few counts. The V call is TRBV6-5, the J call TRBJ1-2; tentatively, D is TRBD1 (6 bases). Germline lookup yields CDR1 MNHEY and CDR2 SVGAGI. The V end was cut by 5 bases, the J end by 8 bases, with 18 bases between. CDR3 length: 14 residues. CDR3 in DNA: TGTGCCAGCAGTCGAACGGGACACCTCGGGGGCTACACCTTC. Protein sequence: CASSRTGHLGGYTF.

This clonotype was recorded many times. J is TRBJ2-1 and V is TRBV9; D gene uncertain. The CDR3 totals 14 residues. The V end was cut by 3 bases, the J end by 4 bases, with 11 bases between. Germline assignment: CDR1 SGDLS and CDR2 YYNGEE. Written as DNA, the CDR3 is TGTGCCAGCAGCGCGCTACTGAATTACAATGAGCAGTTCTTC. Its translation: CASSALLNYNEQFF.

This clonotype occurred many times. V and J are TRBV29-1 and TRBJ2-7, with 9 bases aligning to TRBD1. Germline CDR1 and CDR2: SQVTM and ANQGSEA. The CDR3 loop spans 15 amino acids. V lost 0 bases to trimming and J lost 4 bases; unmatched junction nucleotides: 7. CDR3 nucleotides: TGCAGCGTTGAAGAACCCACAGGGGGCGCATACGAGCAGTACTTC. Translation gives CSVEEPTGGAYEQYF.

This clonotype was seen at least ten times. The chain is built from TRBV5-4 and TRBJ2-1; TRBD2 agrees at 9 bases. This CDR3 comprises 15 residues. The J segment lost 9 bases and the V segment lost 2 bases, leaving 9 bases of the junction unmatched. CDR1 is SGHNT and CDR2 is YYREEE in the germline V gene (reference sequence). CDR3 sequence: CASSLPGLASSEQFF. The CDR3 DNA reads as TGTGCCAGCAGCTTACCGGGACTAGCATCTTCTGAGCAGTTCTTC.

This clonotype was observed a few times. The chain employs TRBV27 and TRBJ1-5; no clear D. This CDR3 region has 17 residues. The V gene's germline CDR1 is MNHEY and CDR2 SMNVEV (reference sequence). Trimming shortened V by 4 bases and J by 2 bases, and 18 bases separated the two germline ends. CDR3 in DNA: TGTGCCAGCAGTTCTCTCAAGATAGCGTTGGGCAATCAGCCCCAGCATTTT. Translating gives CASSSLKIALGNQPQHF.

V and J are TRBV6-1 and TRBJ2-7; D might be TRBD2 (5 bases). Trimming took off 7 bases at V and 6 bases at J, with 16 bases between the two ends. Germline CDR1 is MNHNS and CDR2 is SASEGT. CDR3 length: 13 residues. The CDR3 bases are TGTGCCAGCAATCCGGGGAATTGGGGCGAGCAGTACTTC. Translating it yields CASNPGNWGEQYF.

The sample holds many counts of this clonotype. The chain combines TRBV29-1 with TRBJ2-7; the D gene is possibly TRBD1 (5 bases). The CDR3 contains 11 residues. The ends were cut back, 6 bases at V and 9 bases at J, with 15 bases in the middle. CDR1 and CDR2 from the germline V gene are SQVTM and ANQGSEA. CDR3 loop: CSVHQGFGQYF. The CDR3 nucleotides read TGCAGCGTACACCAGGGCTTCGGGCAGTACTTC.

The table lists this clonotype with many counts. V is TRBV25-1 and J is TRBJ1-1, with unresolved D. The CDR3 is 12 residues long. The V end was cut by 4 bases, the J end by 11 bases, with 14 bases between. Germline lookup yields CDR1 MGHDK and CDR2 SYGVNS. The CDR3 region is CASSVPPGKAFF. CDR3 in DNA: TGTGCCAGCAGTGTCCCCCCGGGGAAGGCTTTCTTT.

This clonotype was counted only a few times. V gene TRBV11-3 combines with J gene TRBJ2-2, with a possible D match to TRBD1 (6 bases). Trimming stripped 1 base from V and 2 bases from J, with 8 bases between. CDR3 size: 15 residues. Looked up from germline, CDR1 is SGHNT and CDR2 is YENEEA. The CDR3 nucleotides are TGTGCCAGCAGCTTAGGGGGACATAACACCGGGGAGCTGTTTTTT. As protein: CASSLGGHNTGELFF. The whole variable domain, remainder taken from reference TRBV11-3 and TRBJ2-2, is EAGVVQSPRYKIIEKKQPVAFWCNPISGHNTLYWYLQNLGQGPELLIRYENEEAVDDSQLPKDRFSAERLKGVDSTLKIQPAELGDSAVYLCASSLGGHNTGELFFGEGSRLTVL.

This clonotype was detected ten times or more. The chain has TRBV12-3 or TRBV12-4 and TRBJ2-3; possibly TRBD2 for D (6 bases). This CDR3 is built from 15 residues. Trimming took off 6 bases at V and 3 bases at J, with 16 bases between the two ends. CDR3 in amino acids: CASSPTSPGTDTQYF. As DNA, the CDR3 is TGTGCCAGCAGCCCGACTAGTCCGGGGACAGATACGCAGTATTTT.

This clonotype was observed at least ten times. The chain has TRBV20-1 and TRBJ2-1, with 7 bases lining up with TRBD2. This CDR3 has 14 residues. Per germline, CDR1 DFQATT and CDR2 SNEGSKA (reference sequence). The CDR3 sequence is CRAGGGRTVNEQFF. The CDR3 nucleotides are TGCAGAGCCGGCGGCGGGAGAACGGTAAATGAGCAGTTCTTC.

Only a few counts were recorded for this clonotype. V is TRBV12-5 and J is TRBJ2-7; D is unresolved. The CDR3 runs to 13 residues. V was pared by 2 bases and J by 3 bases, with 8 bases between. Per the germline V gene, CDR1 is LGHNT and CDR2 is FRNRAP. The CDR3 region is CASGLNAVYEQYF. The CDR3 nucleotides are TGTGCTAGTGGTTTGAATGCGGTCTACGAGCAGTACTTC.

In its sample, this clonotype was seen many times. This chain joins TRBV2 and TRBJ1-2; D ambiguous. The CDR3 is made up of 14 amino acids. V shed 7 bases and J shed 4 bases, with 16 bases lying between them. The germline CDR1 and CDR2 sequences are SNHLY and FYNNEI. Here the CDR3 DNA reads TGTGCCAGCACCGAGGACGGGGAACCCTATGGCTACACCTTC. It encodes CASTEDGEPYGYTF.

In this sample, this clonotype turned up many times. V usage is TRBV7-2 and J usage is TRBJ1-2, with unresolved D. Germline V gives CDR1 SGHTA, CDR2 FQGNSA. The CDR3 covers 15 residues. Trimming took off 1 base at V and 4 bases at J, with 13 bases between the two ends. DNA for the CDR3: TGTGCCAGCAGCTTAGAAAGCCGGGGTTCCTATGGCTACACCTTC. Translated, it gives CASSLESRGSYGYTF.

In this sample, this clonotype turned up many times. The CDR3 here is CSASSGGAGDTQYF. In DNA, the CDR3 is TGCAGTGCTTCGAGCGGGGGGGCGGGAGATACGCAGTATTTT. The chain joins TRBV20-1 to TRBJ2-3, with 10 nucleotides matching TRBD2. The CDR3 is made up of 14 amino acids. Looked up from germline, CDR1 is DFQATT and CDR2 is SNEGSKA (reference sequence). V was pared by 5 bases and J by 5 bases, with 7 bases of the junction left unmatched.

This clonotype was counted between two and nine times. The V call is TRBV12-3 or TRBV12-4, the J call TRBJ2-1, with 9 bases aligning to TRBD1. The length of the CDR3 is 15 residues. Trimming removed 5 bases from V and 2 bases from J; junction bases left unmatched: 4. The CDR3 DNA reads TGTGCCAGCAGTCGACAGGGGGATCCCTACAATGAGCAGTTCTTC. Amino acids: CASSRQGDPYNEQFF.

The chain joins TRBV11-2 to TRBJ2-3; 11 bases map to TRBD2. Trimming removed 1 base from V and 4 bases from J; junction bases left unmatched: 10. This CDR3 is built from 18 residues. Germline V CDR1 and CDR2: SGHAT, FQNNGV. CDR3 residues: CASSLVFGSGGVADTQYF. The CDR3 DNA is TGTGCCAGCAGCTTAGTATTCGGTAGCGGGGGGGTGGCAGATACGCAGTATTTT.

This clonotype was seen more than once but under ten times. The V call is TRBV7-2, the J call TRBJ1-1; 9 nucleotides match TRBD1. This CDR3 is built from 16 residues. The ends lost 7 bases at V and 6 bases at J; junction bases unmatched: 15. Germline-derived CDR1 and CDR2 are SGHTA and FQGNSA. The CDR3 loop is CASKKRDRVPYAEAFF. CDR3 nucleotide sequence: TGTGCCAGCAAGAAACGGGACAGGGTCCCCTACGCTGAAGCTTTCTTT.

The DNA of the CDR3 is TGTGCCAGCAGCGTCGGGACAGTCTATGGCTACACCTTC. Its protein product is CASSVGTVYGYTF. The rearrangement uses TRBV7-9 and TRBJ1-2; TRBD1 aligns across 7 bases. V trimming: 5 bases; J trimming: 4 bases; junction bases outside the gene matches: 4. There are 13 residues in the CDR3. Germline CDR1 SEHNR, CDR2 FQNEAQ (reference sequence). Variable domain in full (rest from reference TRBV7-9 and TRBJ1-2): DTGVSQNPRHKITKRGQNVTFRCDPISEHNRLYWYRQTLGQGPEFLTYFQNEAQLEKSRLLSDRFSAERPKGSFSTLEIQRTEQGDSAMYLCASSVGTVYGYTFGSGTRLTVV.

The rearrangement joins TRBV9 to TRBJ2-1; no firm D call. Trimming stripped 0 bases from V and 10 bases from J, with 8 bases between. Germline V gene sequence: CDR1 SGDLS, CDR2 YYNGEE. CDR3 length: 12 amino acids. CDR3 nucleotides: TGTGCCAGCAGCGTAGCAGGTAACGAGCAGTTCTTC. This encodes CASSVAGNEQFF.

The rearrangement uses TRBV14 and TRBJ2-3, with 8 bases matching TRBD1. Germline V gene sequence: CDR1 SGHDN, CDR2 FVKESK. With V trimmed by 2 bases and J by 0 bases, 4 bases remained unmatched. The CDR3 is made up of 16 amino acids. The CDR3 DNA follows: TGTGCCAGCAGCCAATCGGACAGGGCTAGCACAGATACGCAGTATTTT. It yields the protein CASSQSDRASTDTQYF.

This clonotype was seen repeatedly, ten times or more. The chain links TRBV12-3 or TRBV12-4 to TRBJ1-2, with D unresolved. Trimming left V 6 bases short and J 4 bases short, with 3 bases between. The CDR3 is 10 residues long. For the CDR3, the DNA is TGTGCCAGCAGACGCTATGGCTACACCTTC. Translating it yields CASRRYGYTF.

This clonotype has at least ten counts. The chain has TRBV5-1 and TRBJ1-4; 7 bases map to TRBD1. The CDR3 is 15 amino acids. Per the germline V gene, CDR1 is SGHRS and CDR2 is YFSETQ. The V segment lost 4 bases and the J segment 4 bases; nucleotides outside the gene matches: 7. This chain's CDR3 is CASSPSTGSNEKLFF. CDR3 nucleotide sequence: TGCGCCAGCAGCCCCTCGACAGGGAGTAATGAAAAACTGTTTTTT. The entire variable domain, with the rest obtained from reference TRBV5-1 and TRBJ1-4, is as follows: KAGVTQTPRYLIKTRGQQVTLSCSPISGHRSVSWYQQTPGQGLQFLFEYFSETQRNKGNFPGRFSGRQFSNSRSEMNVSTLELGDSALYLCASSPSTGSNEKLFFGSGTQLSVL.